This passage covers 11 T cell receptor beta chains from one sample sequenced in a study of tumor-infiltrating lymphocytes in primary liver carcinoma. RNA and DNA were co-extracted from about 19-30 mg of unsorted bulk tissue. Researchers generated TCR beta cDNA from about 0.5 ug of total RNA, relying on a constant-region primer. Slightly modified ARM-PCR, run as three nested multiplex PCR rounds, produced the TCR beta libraries. TRBV1-TRBV30 forward primers paired with a C-beta reverse primer drove the first two PCR rounds, roughly 10 cycles each. In TCRdb, the multiplex PCR reads were re-called with MiXCR into one record per CDR3 protein. The top ten clones hold about 56% of a sample with 60,000 or so distinct CDR3 sequences, about three quarters of them seen once. Sequenced material: liver tumor tissue from sampling region 2. Subset reported: tumor region T2, inferior pole. The receptors originated from a man in his forties with primary liver carcinoma and hepatitis B virus infection.

This clonotype was seen more than once but under ten times. The chain is built from TRBV6-1 and TRBJ2-1; TRBD2 aligns across 12 bases. V shed 3 bases and J 8 bases; nucleotides not matched to a gene: 5. The CDR3 consists of 15 residues. Germline V gene lookup returns CDR1 MNHNS and CDR2 SASEGT. In nucleotides, the CDR3 is TGTGCCAGCAGTGAGACTAGCGGGAGTTCCCATGAGCAGTTCTTC. Protein sequence: CASSETSGSSHEQFF.

This clonotype was detected many times. The chain recombines TRBV4-2 with TRBJ2-1; tentative D call: TRBD2 (5 bases). Deletions cut 1 base from V and 8 bases from J, with 12 bases between. The CDR3 runs 14 residues. Germline V gives CDR1 LGHNA, CDR2 YNFKEQ. This CDR3 is CASSQAFGADEQFF. CDR3 nucleotide sequence: TGTGCCAGCAGCCAAGCTTTCGGAGCGGATGAGCAGTTCTTC.

At least ten counts were recorded for this clonotype. The chain recombines TRBV6-2 or TRBV6-3 with TRBJ2-7; D is unclear. The CDR3 loop spans 12 amino acids. V was pared by 6 bases and J by 5 bases, with 11 bases between. The V gene's germline CDR1 is MNHEY and CDR2 SVGEGT. The CDR3 loop reads CASRERGHEQYF. The CDR3 nucleotides read TGTGCCAGCAGAGAACGAGGTCACGAGCAGTACTTC.

This clonotype was observed a handful of times. Just one base apart from a much larger clone, this may be a read error. The CDR3 DNA reads TGTGTCAGCAGTTACTCGATGTCCCTAGGGGGGCCTGAAGAGACCCAGTACTTC. Its protein is CVSSYSMSLGGPEETQYF. The chain combines TRBV6-5 with TRBJ2-5; D may correspond to TRBD1 or TRBD2 (6 bases each). Germline values: CDR1 MNHEY, CDR2 SVGAGI. The CDR3 covers 18 residues.

This clonotype has only one observation. This rearrangement joins TRBV10-3 to TRBJ2-5, with TRBD1 identical over 7 bases. CDR1 is ENHRY and CDR2 is SYGVKD in the germline V gene. The CDR3 spans 14 residues. For the CDR3, the DNA is TGTCCCTTCAGCACCGACAGGGCCCAAGAGACCCAGTACTTC. Translation gives CPFSTDRAQETQYF.

To note about this clonotype: A read error may produce the germline difference seen at one junction end. This sequence joins TRBV11-3 and TRBJ2-3; possible D gene TRBD1, 5 bases. The CDR3 extends over 15 amino acids. CDR1 SGHNT and CDR2 YENEEA come from the germline V gene. As DNA, the CDR3 is TGTGCCAGCAGCTTAGAGCCAGGGCGCACGGATACGCAGTATTTT. It yields the protein CASSLEPGRTDTQYF. Supplemented by reference TRBV11-3 and TRBJ2-3, the full variable domain reads EAGVVQSPRYKIIEKKQPVAFWCNPISGHNTLYWYLQNLGQGPELLIRYENEEAVDDSQLPKDRFSAERLKGVDSTLKIQPAELGDSAVYLCASSLEPGRTDTQYFGPGTRLTVL.

V is TRBV11-3 and J is TRBJ2-2; 11 positions match TRBD2. CDR1 is SGHNT and CDR2 is YENEEA in the germline V gene. CDR3 size: 16 residues. J was trimmed by 5 bases and V by 3 bases; bases with no gene match: 5. In DNA, the CDR3 is TGTGCCAGCAGCTTCAGACTAGCGGGGCGGACCGGGGAGCTGTTTTTT. It translates to CASSFRLAGRTGELFF.

Concerning this clonotype: This CDR3 fails to terminate in the conserved phenylalanine or tryptophan, so it likely reflects a read error. The genes are TRBV5-4 and TRBJ1-6; tentatively, D is TRBD1 (6 bases). CDR1 is SGHNT and CDR2 is YYREEE in the germline V gene (reference sequence). V was pared by 6 bases and J by 7 bases, with 14 bases between. The CDR3 runs 14 residues. CDR3 in amino acids: CASTYGTQNSPLHY. CDR3 bases: TGTGCCAGCACCTACGGGACACAGAATTCACCCCTCCACTAT.

About this clonotype itself: The junction differs from germline at one of its ends, possibly a read error. This sequence joins TRBV5-1 and TRBJ1-1; the D gene is possibly TRBD1 (5 bases). The V gene's germline CDR1 is SGHRS and CDR2 YFSETQ. CDR3 length: 14 amino acids. CDR3 bases: TGCGCCGGCAGCTCCGGGGCATTCGAGACTGAAGCTATCTTT. This sequence encodes CAGSSGAFETEAIF.

The CDR3: CASAPSPGQNEKLFF. The CDR3 coding sequence is TGTGCCAGCGCTCCATCGCCGGGACAGAATGAAAAACTGTTTTTT. The J gene is TRBJ1-4, the V gene TRBV6-6; 7 nucleotides line up with TRBD1. In germline, CDR1 is MNHNY, CDR2 SVGAGI (reference sequence). CDR3 length: 15 amino acids. V was clipped by 8 bases and J by 5 bases; unmatched bases: 11.

This chain links TRBV4-2 with TRBJ1-2; a possible D gene is TRBD1 (5 bases). This CDR3 has 15 amino acids. Per germline, CDR1 LGHNA and CDR2 YNFKEQ. Between the trimmed V and J ends, which lost 8 bases and 7 bases, there was a span of 23 bases. Written as DNA, the CDR3 is TGTGCCAGCGGCCGAGATATGGGTAGGGGTGGTGGCTACACCTTC. Translating gives CASGRDMGRGGGYTF.